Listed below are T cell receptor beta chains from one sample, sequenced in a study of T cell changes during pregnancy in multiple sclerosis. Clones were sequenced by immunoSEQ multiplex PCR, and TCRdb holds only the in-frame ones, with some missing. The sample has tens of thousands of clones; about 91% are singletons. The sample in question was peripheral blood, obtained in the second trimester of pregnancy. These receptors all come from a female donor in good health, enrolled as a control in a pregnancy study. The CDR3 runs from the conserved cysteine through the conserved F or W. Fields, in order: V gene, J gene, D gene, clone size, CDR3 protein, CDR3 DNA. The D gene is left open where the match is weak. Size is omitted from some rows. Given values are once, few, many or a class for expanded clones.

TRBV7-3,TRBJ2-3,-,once,CASSLRGLDTDTQYF,TGTGCCAGCAGCTTAAGAGGTCTAGACACAGATACGCAGTATTTT
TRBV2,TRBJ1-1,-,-,CASFQGGNTEAFF,TGTGCCAGCTTTCAAGGGGGGAACACTGAAGCTTTCTTT
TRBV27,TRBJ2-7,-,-,CASSFGGGRTTYEQYF,TGTGCCAGCAGTTTTGGTGGTGGTAGGACTACATACGAGCAGTACTTC
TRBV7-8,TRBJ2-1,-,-,CASSLGYYNEQFF,TGTGCCAGCAGCTTAGGCTACTACAATGAGCAGTTCTTC
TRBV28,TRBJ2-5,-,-,CASSSSVETQYF,TGTGCCAGCAGTTCGTCGGTTGAGACCCAGTACTTC
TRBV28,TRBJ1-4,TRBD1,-,CASSLRTGLEKLFF,TGTGCCAGCAGTTTACGGACAGGTTTGGAAAAACTGTTTTTT
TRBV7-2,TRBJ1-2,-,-,CASSLEVAGDYGYTF,TGTGCCAGCAGCTTAGAGGTGGCAGGGGACTATGGCTACACCTTC
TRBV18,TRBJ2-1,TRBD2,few,CASSPGLAGDNEQFF,TGTGCCAGCTCACCAGGACTAGCGGGTGACAATGAGCAGTTCTTC
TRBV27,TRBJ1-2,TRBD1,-,CASSPLPTGDGYTF,TGTGCCAGCAGCCCTCTACCGACAGGGGATGGCTACACCTTC
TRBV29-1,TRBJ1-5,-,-,CSVGDTSPNQPQHF,TGCAGCGTTGGGGACACCTCACCTAATCAGCCCCAGCATTTT
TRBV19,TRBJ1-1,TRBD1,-,CASRGTVFRDRDKSGELRF,TGTGCCAGTAGGGGAACCGTATTCAGAGACAGGGACAAATCGGGCGAATTGAGGTTT
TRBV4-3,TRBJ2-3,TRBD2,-,CASSQSGRADTQYF,TGCGCCAGCAGCCAAAGCGGGAGGGCAGATACGCAGTATTTT
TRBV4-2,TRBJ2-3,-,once,CASSQVTPTTDTQYF,TGTGCCAGCAGCCAAGTGACTCCCACCACAGATACGCAGTATTTT